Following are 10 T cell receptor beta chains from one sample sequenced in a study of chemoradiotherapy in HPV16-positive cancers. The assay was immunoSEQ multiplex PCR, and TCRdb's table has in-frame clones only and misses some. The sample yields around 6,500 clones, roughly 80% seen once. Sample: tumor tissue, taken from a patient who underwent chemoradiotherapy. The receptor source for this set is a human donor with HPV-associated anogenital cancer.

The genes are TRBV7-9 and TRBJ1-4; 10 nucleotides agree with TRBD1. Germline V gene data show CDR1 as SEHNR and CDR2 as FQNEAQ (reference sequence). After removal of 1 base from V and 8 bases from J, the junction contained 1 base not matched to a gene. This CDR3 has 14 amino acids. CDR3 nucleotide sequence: TGTGCCAGCAGCTTAGGGACAGGGGGAGAAAAACTGTTTTTT. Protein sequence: CASSLGTGGEKLFF.

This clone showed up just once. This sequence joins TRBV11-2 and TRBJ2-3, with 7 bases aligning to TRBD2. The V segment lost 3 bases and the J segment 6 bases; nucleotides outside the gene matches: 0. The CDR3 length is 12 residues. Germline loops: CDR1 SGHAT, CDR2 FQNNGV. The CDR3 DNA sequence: TGTGCCAGCAGCTTCGGGGGGGATACGCAGTATTTT. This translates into CASSFGGDTQYF.

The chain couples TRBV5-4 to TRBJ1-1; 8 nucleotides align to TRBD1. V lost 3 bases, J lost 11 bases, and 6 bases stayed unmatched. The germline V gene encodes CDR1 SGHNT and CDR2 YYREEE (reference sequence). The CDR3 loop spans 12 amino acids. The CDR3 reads CASSSQGDWAFF. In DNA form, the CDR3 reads TGTGCCAGCAGCTCACAGGGGGATTGGGCTTTCTTT. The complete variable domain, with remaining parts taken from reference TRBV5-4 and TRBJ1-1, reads ETGVTQSPTHLIKTRGQQVTLRCSSQSGHNTVSWYQQALGQGPQFIFQYYREEENGRGNFPPRFSGLQFPNYSSELNVNALELDDSALYLCASSSQGDWAFFGQGTRLTVV.

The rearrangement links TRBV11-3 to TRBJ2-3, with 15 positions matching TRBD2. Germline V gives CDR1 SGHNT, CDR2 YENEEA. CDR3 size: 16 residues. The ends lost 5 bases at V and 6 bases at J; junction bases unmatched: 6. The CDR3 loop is CASSGGLAGGGDTQYF. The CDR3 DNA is TGTGCCAGCAGCGGGGGACTAGCGGGGGGCGGGGATACGCAGTATTTT.

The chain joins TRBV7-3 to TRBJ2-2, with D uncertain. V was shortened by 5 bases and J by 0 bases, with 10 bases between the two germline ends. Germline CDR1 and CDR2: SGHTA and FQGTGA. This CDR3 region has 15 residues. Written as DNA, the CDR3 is TGTGCCAGCAGCCCCGGCGGAGCGAACACCGGGGAGCTGTTTTTT. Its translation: CASSPGGANTGELFF.

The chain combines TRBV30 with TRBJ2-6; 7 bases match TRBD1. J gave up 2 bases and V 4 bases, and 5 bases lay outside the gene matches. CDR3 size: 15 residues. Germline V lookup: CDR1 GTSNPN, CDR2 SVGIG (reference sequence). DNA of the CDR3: TGTGCCTGGACAACAGGGGCTCCTGGGGCCAACGTCCTGACTTTC. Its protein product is CAWTTGAPGANVLTF.

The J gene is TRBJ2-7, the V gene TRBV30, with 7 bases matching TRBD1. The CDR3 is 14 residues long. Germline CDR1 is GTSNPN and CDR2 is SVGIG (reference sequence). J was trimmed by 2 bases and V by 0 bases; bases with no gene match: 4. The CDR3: CAWSVSGGTYEQYF. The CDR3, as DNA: TGTGCCTGGAGTGTATCAGGGGGTACCTACGAGCAGTACTTC. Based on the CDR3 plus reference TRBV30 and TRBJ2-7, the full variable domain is SQTIHQWPATLVQPVGSPLSLECTVEGTSNPNLYWYRQAAGRGLQLLFYSVGIGQISSEVPQNLSASRPQDRQFILSSKKLLLSDSGFYLCAWSVSGGTYEQYFGPGTRLTVT.

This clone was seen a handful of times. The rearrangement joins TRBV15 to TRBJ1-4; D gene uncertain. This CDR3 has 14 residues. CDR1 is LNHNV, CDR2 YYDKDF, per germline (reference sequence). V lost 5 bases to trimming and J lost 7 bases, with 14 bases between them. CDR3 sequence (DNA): TGTGCCACCAGCGGCGATTTACGGGGTGAAAAACTGTTTTTT. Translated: CATSGDLRGEKLFF.

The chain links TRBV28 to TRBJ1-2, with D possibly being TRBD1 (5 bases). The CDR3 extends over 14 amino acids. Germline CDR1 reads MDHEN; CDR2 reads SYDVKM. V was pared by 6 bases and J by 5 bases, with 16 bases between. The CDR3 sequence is CASSRDPGMYGYTF. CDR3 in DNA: TGTGCCAGCAGCCGGGACCCCGGGATGTATGGCTACACCTTC.

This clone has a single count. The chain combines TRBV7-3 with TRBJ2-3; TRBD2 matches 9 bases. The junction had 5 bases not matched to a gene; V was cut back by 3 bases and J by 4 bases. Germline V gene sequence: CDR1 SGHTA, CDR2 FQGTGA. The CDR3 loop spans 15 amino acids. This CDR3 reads CASSLGGGAPDTQYF. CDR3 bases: TGTGCCAGCAGCTTGGGCGGGGGGGCCCCAGATACGCAGTATTTT.